The present entry profiles one TCR beta chain with its context. Which antigen it targets is not known. The record has no base qualities; no much larger clone is one base away. The sample belongs to a study of T cell responses to AZD1222 COVID-19 vaccine (dated by TCRdb to the early 2020s). Some background on the complete study: Because spike-specific TCR depth and breadth did not differ between the two schedules, AZD1222 recipients who got a second dose at roughly 4 weeks were pooled with those who got a second dose at roughly 12 weeks. TCR sequencing was performed for about 250 trial participants, of whom 200 to 220 were given two doses of AZD1222 and some 26 were given two doses of MenACWY control vaccine. Trial participants were enrolled by age into 18-55, 56-69 and 70-plus year subgroups, with about 150, 28 and 57 TCR-sequenced participants respectively. Study-level results and caveats: Participants were mostly white British and included more females than males, and it was suggested by the authors that clonal diversity may have been underestimated. Conclusions about previously exposed vaccinees are limited because only six or seven AZD1222 recipients were SARS-CoV-2 seropositive at baseline. The whole spike protein was spanned by vaccine-associated CD4 TCRs, and dominant responses were seen in regions 160-218 and 743-854. Because no day 14 peak-response samples were available, the repertoires could be characterized only after the peak T cell response. Reportedly, close to half of the unique spike-specific TCRs recognized epitopes lying outside the regions that are mutated in the B.1.351 and B.1.1.7 variants. After two AZD1222 doses, both the breadth and the depth of spike-specific TCRs were significantly higher than at day 0 and than in MenACWY recipients. In the small 56-69-year group, the increase in depth fell short of significance, most likely because of low power.

Including the terminal cysteine and phenylalanine, the CDR3 comprises 16 residues. The kept DNA is CDR3 alone, 48 bases in frame from the first base. The germline ends are 15 bases apart after V is trimmed by 2 bases and J by 2 bases. The germline V gene encodes CDR1 SEHNR and CDR2 FQNEAQ (reference sequence). The CDR3 regions of human TCRbeta chains were analyzed by immunosequencing. Concerning the study's data processing: Repertoire TCRs were checked for matches against a reference library of SARS-CoV-2-specific TCRs that had been generated using the MIRA antigen-specificity platform. Breadth was defined as the fraction of unique TCRs that were SARS-CoV-2-associated, and depth was defined as the fraction of total T cells that were SARS-CoV-2-associated. Using the MIRA data, each spike-specific TCR was assigned both to the spike region to which the TCR was reactive and to a CD4 or CD8 class. Log10-transformed breadth and depth values were compared by one-way ANOVA with Sidak's multiple comparisons tests. In TCRdb, the immuneACCESS table is reduced to in-frame sequences with V and J assigned. These tables do not hold every clone; where another copy was compared, an unresolved V gene accounts for under half, and the others remain unexplained. V and J calls and clone size are as listed in that table; D and trimming were resolved from the DNA. The sample table shows more than 150,000 clones, and 90% are seen once. Jointly, the top ten make up 1.8% of the sample.

This specimen's time point label, interpreted: baseline before first vaccination. The vaccinee samples were drawn from two UK trials, COV001 and COV002, one of which was a single-blind randomized controlled phase 2/3 trial testing AZD1222 (ChAdOx1 nCoV-19) in healthy adults. For TCRbeta chain sequencing, PBMC samples from trial participants were taken at day 0 and at day 28 after the second dose. The sequence was collected from an adult in good health. This sample comprised peripheral blood, obtained on day 0 of AZD1222 vaccination. This chain is built from TRBV7-9 and TRBJ1-2; the D gene remains uncertain. This receptor has the CDR3 CASSLKGRTTNYGYTF. Here is the DNA: TGTGCCAGCAGCTTAAAGGGCAGGACGACCAACTATGGCTACACCTTC.